The subject of this entry is one T cell receptor (beta chain). It lacks a known antigen. There are no base qualities to consult, and no much larger clone falls within one base. The sample originates from a study of T cell repertoires in cytomegalovirus infection (dated by TCRdb to 2018 to 2020). About the full investigation: The peptide stimulations were aimed at well-studied HLA-B-restricted epitopes as well as recently identified HLA-C-restricted CMV epitopes, whose presentation resists viral immunomodulation. Because public TCR beta signatures pointed to carriage of CMV infection together with the matching HLA type, the HLA type of each donor mattered for the analysis.

The investigation overall reported the following: Cumulative frequency of public TCR beta family members discriminated carriers of CMV infection plus the relevant HLA type in this cohort and an independent approximately 350-donor cohort. In the ex vivo response, HLA-C-restricted CMV-specific TCR beta clonotypes were dominant, and in two of eight donors the single most frequent clonotype came from this HLA-C-restricted group.

The V end gives up 5 bases and the J end 8 bases, leaving 13 bases in the junction not matched to a gene. The CDR3, from cysteine to phenylalanine, totals 16 residues. Solely the CDR3 DNA is kept, with 48 bases framed from the first base. The germline V gene (reference sequence) supplies CDR1 LNHDA and CDR2 SQIVND. These reads were obtained on an Illumina HiSeq 1500. TCRdb ran its own pipeline on the public reads, namely fastp trimming at Q25 and MiXCR clone calling, and kept in-frame beta chains. Duplicate CDR3 protein sequences are folded into a single record with the most common DNA and genes. The sample table shows about 770,000 distinct CDR3 sequences, and around 29% are seen once. The ten largest clones capture about an eighth of the sample. The treatment or condition tag for this specimen amounts to: in vitro stimulation with specific CMV peptide epitopes to enrich CMV-specific T cells.

This receptor was identified in a human donor in good health (CMV status not recorded). Some clones in this sample may be carry-over from other donors' samples. The source was cultured CD8+ T cells from PBMCs, collected from culture after CMV antigen stimulation. This chain joins TRBV19 to TRBJ2-1; 9 central bases correspond to TRBD2. The CDR3 region reads CASSSASGGPWDEQFF. The sequence in DNA is TGTGCCAGTAGTTCGGCGAGCGGGGGGCCTTGGGATGAGCAGTTCTTC.